A single sample gave rise to the 11 T cell receptor beta chains below, sequenced in a study of T cell responses to AZD1222 COVID-19 vaccine. Clones were read by immunoSEQ multiplex PCR, and TCRdb kept only the in-frame ones, dropping some. The sample shows roughly 180,000 clones, under 95% of them seen only once. Sequenced material: peripheral blood, taken 28 days after the second AZD1222 dose. These receptors were collected from an adult who received the AZD1222 COVID-19 vaccine.

The CDR3 DNA sequence: TGTGCCAGCAGTGATGGCCCCGACCGACTGGAAGCCAAAAACATTCAGTACTTC. Translated, it gives CASSDGPDRLEAKNIQYF. V is TRBV6-1 and J is TRBJ2-4; no clear D. This CDR3 comprises 18 residues. Germline-derived CDR1 and CDR2 are MNHNS and SASEGT. V gave up 3 bases and J gave up 0 bases, with 18 bases separating them.

V and J are TRBV28 and TRBJ2-7; 7 nucleotides match TRBD2. The CDR3 sequence is 15 residues long. Germline CDR1 MDHEN, CDR2 SYDVKM. Trimming cost V 2 bases and J 4 bases; bases outside gene matches: 8. For the CDR3, the DNA is TGTGCCAGCAGTTTACAGGCAGGACTAGGATACGAGCAGTACTTC. This sequence encodes CASSLQAGLGYEQYF. The variable domain in full, with the rest retrieved from reference TRBV28 and TRBJ2-7, is DVKVTQSSRYLVKRTGEKVFLECVQDMDHENMFWYRQDPGLGLRLIYFSYDVKMKEKGDIPEGYSVSREKKERFSLILESASTNQTSMYLCASSLQAGLGYEQYFGPGTRLTVT.

The gene calls are TRBV6-4 and TRBJ2-1; possible D gene TRBD2, 6 bases. V dropped 2 bases and J dropped 4 bases, with 12 bases sitting between them. The CDR3 totals 15 residues. Germline CDR1 reads MRHNA; CDR2 reads SNTAGT. The CDR3 DNA reads as TGTGCCAGCAGTGACCAAACTAGCCCATACAATGAGCAGTTCTTC. This translates into CASSDQTSPYNEQFF.

The J gene is TRBJ1-5, the V gene TRBV7-2; TRBD1 matches at 9 bases. Germline V lookup: CDR1 SGHTA, CDR2 FQGNSA. V trimming: 1 base; J trimming: 5 bases; junction bases outside the gene matches: 3. The CDR3 is 15 residues long. CDR3 in amino acids: CASSLGDREYQPQHF. CDR3 coding DNA: TGTGCCAGCAGCTTAGGGGACAGGGAGTATCAGCCCCAGCATTTT.

On this clone: One junction end does not reproduce the germline sequence, and a read error may be involved. The chain combines TRBV30 with TRBJ1-2; 9 positions match TRBD1. The CDR3 consists of 14 residues. Germline CDR1 GTSNPN, CDR2 SVGIG (reference sequence). CDR3 sequence: CAWTQGARGYGYTF. The CDR3 nucleotides are TGTGCCTGGACACAGGGGGCGCGAGGCTATGGATACACCTTC.

The rearrangement joins TRBV11-2 to TRBJ2-5, with a weak D call TRBD1 (6 bases). V was shortened by 3 bases and J by 1 base, with 12 bases between the two germline ends. CDR3 length: 15 amino acids. From germline, CDR1 is SGHAT and CDR2 FQNNGV. The CDR3 is CASSFMTGSQETQYF. The CDR3 DNA follows: TGTGCCAGCAGCTTCATGACAGGATCCCAAGAGACCCAGTACTTC.

The chain employs TRBV19 and TRBJ1-1, with D perhaps TRBD1 (5 bases). Looked up from germline, CDR1 is LNHDA and CDR2 is SQIVND (reference sequence). The V end lost 6 bases, the J end lost 3 bases, and 17 bases lay between the germline ends. This CDR3 region has 15 residues. CDR3 sequence (DNA): TGTGCCAGTAGGCTCAGGGTGGGGCAGGACACTGAAGCTTTCTTT. Its translation is CASRLRVGQDTEAFF.

J is TRBJ2-5 and V is TRBV11-1; D is possibly TRBD1 (5 bases). Per germline, CDR1 SGHAT and CDR2 FQDESV (reference sequence). V lost 6 bases to trimming and J lost 4 bases, with 15 bases between them. The CDR3 has 14 residues. CDR3 sequence (DNA): TGTGCCAGCAGGGGCAGGGTATTGGGAGAGACCCAGTACTTC. This encodes CASRGRVLGETQYF.

This chain links TRBV6-5 with TRBJ2-7; 9 bases line up with TRBD1. This CDR3 has 15 residues. Germline V gene sequence: CDR1 MNHEY, CDR2 SVGAGI. With V trimmed by 5 bases and J by 4 bases, 9 bases remained unmatched. The CDR3 here is CASSPETGGKYEQYF. The CDR3, as DNA: TGTGCCAGCAGTCCGGAGACAGGGGGGAAGTACGAGCAGTACTTC.

J is TRBJ2-3 and V is TRBV6-5; D remains ambiguous. Deletions cut 5 bases from V and 1 base from J, with 7 bases between. The CDR3 has 13 residues. Germline loops: CDR1 MNHEY, CDR2 SVGAGI. The CDR3 DNA sequence: TGTGCCAGCAGTAGGGATCGCACAGATACGCAGTATTTT. The encoded protein is CASSRDRTDTQYF.

V is TRBV7-3 and J is TRBJ2-5; unclear D gene. V lost 5 bases to trimming and J lost 2 bases, with 12 bases between them. Germline V gives CDR1 SGHTA, CDR2 FQGTGA. This CDR3 region has 14 residues. This CDR3 reads CASSAQARQETQYF. In nucleotides, the CDR3 is TGTGCCAGCAGCGCCCAGGCCCGACAAGAGACCCAGTACTTC. The full variable domain, in which reference TRBV7-3 and TRBJ2-5 provide the parts outside the CDR3, is GAGVSQTPSNKVTEKGKYVELRCDPISGHTALYWYRQSLGQGPEFLIYFQGTGAADDSGLPNDRFFAVRPEGSVSTLKIQRTERGDSAVYLCASSAQARQETQYFGPGTRLLVL.